The 8 T cell receptor beta chains in this list originate from one sample, sequenced in a study of type 1 regulatory T cells. TCRdb reprocessed the reads via MiXCR and lists one record per CDR3 protein. In the table there are 88,000 or so distinct CDR3 sequences, around a third of which are singletons. The specimen sequenced was CD4+ T cells, either the whole sample or a sorted fraction (not recorded which). These TCRs come from a human donor in good health.

This clonotype was seen a handful of times. The chain has TRBV20-1 and TRBJ2-7; the D is unclear. This CDR3 has 13 amino acids. The ends were cut back, 0 bases at V and 3 bases at J, with 9 bases in the middle. Germline values: CDR1 DFQATT, CDR2 SNEGSKA (reference sequence). CDR3: CSARDAQIYEQYF. For the CDR3, the DNA is TGCAGTGCTAGAGATGCCCAGATCTACGAGCAGTACTTC.

In its sample, this clonotype was seen once. The rearrangement links TRBV6-2 or TRBV6-3 to TRBJ1-2; D is uncertain. V shed 0 bases and J shed 4 bases, with 3 bases lying between them. Germline V CDR1 and CDR2: MNHEY, SVGEGT. The CDR3 extends over 12 amino acids. The CDR3 bases are TGTGCCAGCAGTTACTCGACCTATGGCTACACCTTC. Translation: CASSYSTYGYTF.

The chain couples TRBV12-3 or TRBV12-4 to TRBJ2-1; 9 positions match TRBD2. This CDR3 is 18 amino acids long. The J segment lost 6 bases and the V segment lost 5 bases, leaving 17 bases of the junction unmatched. The CDR3 sequence: CASSTDTSGLTWLNEQFF. In DNA form, the CDR3 reads TGTGCCAGCAGTACCGACACTAGCGGGTTGACATGGCTCAATGAGCAGTTCTTC.

This chain joins TRBV29-1 and TRBJ2-2; TRBD2 matches 9 bases. V shed 3 bases and J 3 bases; nucleotides not matched to a gene: 11. There are 17 residues in the CDR3. Germline V gene sequence: CDR1 SQVTM, CDR2 ANQGSEA. This CDR3 is CSVDPTLAGRHTGELFF. CDR3 sequence (DNA): TGCAGCGTTGACCCAACCCTAGCGGGACGGCACACCGGGGAGCTGTTTTTT.

Only a few counts were recorded for this clonotype. The J gene is TRBJ2-2, the V gene TRBV6-2 or TRBV6-3, with D possibly TRBD1 on 5 matching bases. Germline CDR1 MNHEY, CDR2 SVGEGT. The ends were cut back, 7 bases at V and 0 bases at J, with 9 bases in the middle. The CDR3 is made up of 14 amino acids. In DNA, the CDR3 is TGTGCCAGCATCCGACAGTCGAACACCGGGGAGCTGTTTTTT. Translated, it gives CASIRQSNTGELFF.

This clonotype was picked up a small number of times. The CDR3 here is CASSLSLQGEAFF. The CDR3 bases are TGTGCCAGCAGTTTATCTTTACAGGGTGAAGCTTTCTTT. V gene TRBV28 combines with J gene TRBJ1-1; the D gene is possibly TRBD1 (6 bases). V lost 1 base, J lost 7 bases, and 10 bases lay in between. Germline values: CDR1 MDHEN, CDR2 SYDVKM. This CDR3 contains 13 residues.

This chain connects TRBV20-1 to TRBJ1-2; 9 nucleotides align to TRBD1. Germline loops: CDR1 DFQATT, CDR2 SNEGSKA (reference sequence). This CDR3 is 13 amino acids long. The V gene end was trimmed by 8 bases and the J gene end by 4 bases; junction bases not matched to a gene: 8. CDR3 nucleotides: TGCAGTACGCCGGGGACAGGGTTCTATGGCTACACCTTC. It is translated as CSTPGTGFYGYTF.

V gene TRBV19 combines with J gene TRBJ1-1; 10 bases fit TRBD1. Germline CDR1 and CDR2: LNHDA and SQIVND (reference sequence). The trim removed 5 bases at V and 8 bases at J, leaving 11 bases unmatched. The CDR3 consists of 15 residues. The CDR3 region has the DNA TGTGCCAGTAGTGCCGGGACAGGGGTCCTCTCCGAAGCTTTCTTT. Translation gives CASSAGTGVLSEAFF.